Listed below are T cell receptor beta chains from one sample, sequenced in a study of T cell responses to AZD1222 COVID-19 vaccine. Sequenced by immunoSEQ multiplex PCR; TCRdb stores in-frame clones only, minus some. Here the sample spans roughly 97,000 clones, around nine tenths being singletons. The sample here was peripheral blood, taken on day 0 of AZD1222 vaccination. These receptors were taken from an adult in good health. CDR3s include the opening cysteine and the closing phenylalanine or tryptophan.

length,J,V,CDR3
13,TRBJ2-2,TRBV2,CASRLEYTGELFF
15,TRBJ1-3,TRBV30,CAWSVQLGSGNTIYF
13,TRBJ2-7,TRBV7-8,CASSFDRGTEQYF
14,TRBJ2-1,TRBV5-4,CASRTSGSSNEQFF
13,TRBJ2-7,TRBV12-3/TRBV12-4,CASSSGSSYEQYF
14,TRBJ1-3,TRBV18,CASSRDGAGNTIYF
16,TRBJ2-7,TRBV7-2,CASSLGGGTTPYEQYF
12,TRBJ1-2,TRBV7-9,CASSGENYGYTF
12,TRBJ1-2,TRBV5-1,CASSFGAYGYTF
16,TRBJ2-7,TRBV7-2,CASSLQIGLGSYEQYF
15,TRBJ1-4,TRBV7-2,CASSLGLARTEKLFF
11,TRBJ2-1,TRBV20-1,CSAVAYNEQFF
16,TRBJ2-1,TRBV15,CATSRVTSGNYNEQFF
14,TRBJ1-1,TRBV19,CASSIGGHDTEAFF
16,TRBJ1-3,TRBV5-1,CASSLGQGGSGNTIYF
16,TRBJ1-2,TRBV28,CASTYLGGPFTVGYTF
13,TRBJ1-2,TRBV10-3,CAISKAGSFGYTF
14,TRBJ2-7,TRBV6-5,CASSYQVTSYEQYF
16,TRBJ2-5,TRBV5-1,CASSLDGTLRGETQYF
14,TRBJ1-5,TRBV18,CASSPAGGDQPQHF
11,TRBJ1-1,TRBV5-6,CASSLDSEAFF
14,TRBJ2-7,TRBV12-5,CASAPGQGVDEQYF
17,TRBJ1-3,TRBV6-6,CASSRPPGGNFGNTIYF
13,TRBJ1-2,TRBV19,CASSGPQGYGYTF
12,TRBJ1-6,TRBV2,CASRTHAAPLHF
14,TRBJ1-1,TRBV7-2,CASSQDRGWAEAFF